The source of this TCR beta chain is a study of OX40 agonist ivuxolimab in advanced cancers. This clone was seen only once. The antigen is not known. CDR1 and CDR2 from the germline V gene are SEHNR and FQNEAQ (reference sequence). This CDR3 spans 12 amino acids. Trimming removed 4 bases from V and 6 bases from J; junction bases left unmatched: 2. Broader study findings: At 0.1 to 3.0 mg/kg and by week 6, clonal expansion occurred in CD4+ and CD8+ blood T cells.

This table comes from immunoSEQ multiplex PCR, and its TCRdb copy is limited to in-frame clones, with some not included. The repertoire consists of about 91,000 clones, with approximately 89% occurring once and the leading ten covering roughly 4%. The receptor was isolated from an adult with an advanced solid tumor such as melanoma, head and neck, liver or kidney cancer. The chain uses TRBV7-9 and TRBJ1-1, with 7 positions matching TRBD1. The sample in question was CD4+ or CD8+ T cells sorted from blood, obtained in a trial of the OX40 agonist ivuxolimab. The CDR3 region is CASSSQGAEAFF. Here the CDR3 DNA reads TGTGCCAGCAGCTCCCAGGGGGCTGAAGCTTTCTTT.